What follows describes a single TCR beta chain. These data come from a study of blood T cell repertoires in COVID-19. J was trimmed by 6 bases and V by 8 bases; bases with no gene match: 9. Germline V gene sequence: CDR1 LNHDA, CDR2 SQIVND (reference sequence). The CDR3 runs 15 residues. Method: immunoSEQ multiplex PCR; TCRdb's copy keeps in-frame clones and lacks some. The data contain approximately 300,000 clones, 75% to 90% of them seen just once; the ten biggest clones take up 6.3%. This chain joins TRBV19 and TRBJ1-4, with 10 nucleotides matching TRBD1. Sequenced input: peripheral blood. This clonotype originated in a woman in her forties or fifties with COVID-19, enrolled during active disease. The CDR3 bases are TGTGCCAGTGCCCCTGACAGGGGGCTATATGAAAAACTGTTTTTT. Amino acids: CASAPDRGLYEKLFF.